This record covers a single T cell receptor beta chain. The target antigen is unknown. The repertoire was sequenced with immunoSEQ multiplex PCR; TCRdb's copy has only in-frame clones and lacks some. The sample records 11,000 to 15,000 clones, roughly 82% being singletons. The sample is drawn from a study of T cell repertoires in ileal Crohn's disease. General study results and limits: Endoscopic recurrence occurred in every patient whose clonality exceeded 26.8%.

CDR3 length: 15 amino acids. CDR1 MNHNS and CDR2 SASEGT come from the germline V gene. V lost 4 bases and J lost 7; bases outside the gene matches: 8. Sequencing was done on a sample of ileal tissue. This clonotype was sampled from an adult with Crohn's disease. This chain connects TRBV6-1 to TRBJ2-2, with 8 bases fitting TRBD1. As DNA, the CDR3 is TGTGCCAGCAGTGCCCGGACAGGGAGGCACGGGGAGCTGTTTTTT. Translated: CASSARTGRHGELFF.